The rows below give T cell receptor beta chains drawn from one sample of a study of low-dose radiotherapy and immunotherapy resistance in tumors. TCRdb ran MiXCR on the reads and lists one entry per CDR3 protein. Of about 35,000 distinct CDR3 sequences listed, about 20% are singletons. The sequences come from PBMCs, collected after low-dose radiotherapy plus immunotherapy. These receptors were obtained from a female donor with ovarian cancer. Both conserved end residues are part of each CDR3. Fields, in order: J gene, clone size, D gene, V gene, CDR3 DNA, CDR3 protein. A D gene is named only where the DNA matches it firmly. Not every row has a clone size; where given, it reads once, few, many or a size class.

j_call: TRBJ2-3
clone_size: many
d_call: TRBD2
v_call: TRBV19
cdr3_nt: TGTGCCAGTAGTATTGGAGCGGGAGGGCCAGATACGCAGTATTTT
cdr3_aa: CASSIGAGGPDTQYF

j_call: TRBJ2-5
clone_size: once
d_call: TRBD1
v_call: TRBV2
cdr3_nt: TGTGCCAGCAGCGCCGGGACAGGAAAAGAGACCCAGTACTTC
cdr3_aa: CASSAGTGKETQYF

j_call: TRBJ2-4
clone_size: many
d_call: TRBD2
v_call: TRBV3-1
cdr3_nt: TGTGCCAGCAGCCAAGACCTAGCGGGAGGGCGCATTCAGTACTTC
cdr3_aa: CASSQDLAGGRIQYF

j_call: TRBJ2-3
clone_size: many
d_call: .
v_call: TRBV7-9
cdr3_nt: TGTGCCAGCAGCTTGGGGGAGATCGCGGGGGATACGCAGTATTTT
cdr3_aa: CASSLGEIAGDTQYF

j_call: TRBJ2-2
clone_size: many
d_call: .
v_call: TRBV7-3
cdr3_nt: TGTGCCAGCAGCTCCAAGGAGGAGCGGCAGAGGAACACCGGGGAGCTGTTTTTT
cdr3_aa: CASSSKEERQRNTGELFF

j_call: TRBJ2-7
clone_size: many
d_call: .
v_call: TRBV6-2/TRBV6-3
cdr3_nt: TGTGCCAGCAGTGGGGGACACAACTACGAGCAGTACTTC
cdr3_aa: CASSGGHNYEQYF

j_call: TRBJ2-1
clone_size: many
d_call: .
v_call: TRBV5-6
cdr3_nt: TGTGCCAGCAGCTTGGGTGGGGGGCCAGGGCGGGAGCAGTTCTTC
cdr3_aa: CASSLGGGPGREQFF

j_call: TRBJ1-1
clone_size: many
d_call: .
v_call: TRBV7-9
cdr3_nt: TGTGCCAGCAGCTTTAAGGGTAGGGGCACTGAAGCTTTCTTT
cdr3_aa: CASSFKGRGTEAFF

j_call: TRBJ1-5
clone_size: many
d_call: TRBD1
v_call: TRBV19
cdr3_nt: TGTGCCAGTAGGGGATCGACAGGGTATGGGCGCAATCAGCCCCAGCATTTT
cdr3_aa: CASRGSTGYGRNQPQHF

j_call: TRBJ2-5
clone_size: many
d_call: .
v_call: TRBV27
cdr3_nt: TGTGCCAGCAGTTTGGGGGTAGAGACTAGGGAGACCCAGTACTTC
cdr3_aa: CASSLGVETRETQYF

j_call: TRBJ1-5
clone_size: .
d_call: .
v_call: TRBV28
cdr3_nt: TGTGCCAGCCACGGGGGGCACCAGCCCCAGCATTTT
cdr3_aa: CASHGGHQPQHF

j_call: TRBJ2-7
clone_size: many
d_call: TRBD1
v_call: TRBV28
cdr3_nt: TGTGCCAGCAGTTTCGTCGGACAGGGGCCCCTCGAGCAGTACTTC
cdr3_aa: CASSFVGQGPLEQYF

j_call: TRBJ1-3
clone_size: many
d_call: .
v_call: TRBV27
cdr3_nt: TGTGCCAGCAGTTTAAATTGGGGGCCTGGAAACACCATATATTTT
cdr3_aa: CASSLNWGPGNTIYF

j_call: TRBJ1-3
clone_size: many
d_call: .
v_call: TRBV10-2
cdr3_nt: TGCGCCAGCTGCCGGGCGCGAGGGTCTGATGGAAACACCATATATTTT
cdr3_aa: CASCRARGSDGNTIYF

j_call: TRBJ2-1
clone_size: medium-sized
d_call: TRBD2
v_call: TRBV9
cdr3_nt: TGTGCCAGCAGCCCTAGCGGGGGGGGCTACAATGAGCAGTTCTTC
cdr3_aa: CASSPSGGGYNEQFF

j_call: TRBJ1-1
clone_size: many
d_call: .
v_call: TRBV29-1
cdr3_nt: TGCAGCGTTGATCCGAAGATGAACACTGAAGCTTTCTTT
cdr3_aa: CSVDPKMNTEAFF

j_call: TRBJ2-7
clone_size: many
d_call: .
v_call: TRBV12-3/TRBV12-4
cdr3_nt: TGTGCCAGCAGTTTGGGCGGGGCCATCTACGAGCAGTACTTC
cdr3_aa: CASSLGGAIYEQYF

j_call: TRBJ2-2
clone_size: .
d_call: .
v_call: TRBV5-6
cdr3_nt: TGTGCCAGCAGCACCGGGAATTCTGGGGAGCTGTTTTTT
cdr3_aa: CASSTGNSGELFF

j_call: TRBJ2-3
clone_size: many
d_call: TRBD2
v_call: TRBV28
cdr3_nt: TGTGCCAGCAGTTCTCGACTAGCGGGAGATACGCAGTATTTT
cdr3_aa: CASSSRLAGDTQYF

j_call: TRBJ2-3
clone_size: many
d_call: TRBD2
v_call: TRBV11-2
cdr3_nt: TGTGCCAGCAGCCCCCCCGGACTAGCGAGAAGCACAGATACGCAGTATTTT
cdr3_aa: CASSPPGLARSTDTQYF

j_call: TRBJ2-7
clone_size: .
d_call: TRBD1
v_call: TRBV29-1
cdr3_nt: TGCAGCGTTATGGACAGGCTCTCCTACGAGCAGTACTTC
cdr3_aa: CSVMDRLSYEQYF

j_call: TRBJ1-2
clone_size: many
d_call: .
v_call: TRBV14
cdr3_nt: TGTGCCAGCAGCTCCCACAGTCGCGTCACCTTC
cdr3_aa: CASSSHSRVTF

j_call: TRBJ2-2
clone_size: many
d_call: TRBD2
v_call: TRBV5-1
cdr3_nt: TGCGCCAGCAGCTTGGGTCGAGCGGGGAGCACCGGGGAGCTGTTTTTT
cdr3_aa: CASSLGRAGSTGELFF

j_call: TRBJ2-6
clone_size: many
d_call: .
v_call: TRBV19
cdr3_nt: TGTGCCAGTCCAGGGAAGCCTGGGGCCAACGTCCTGACTTTC
cdr3_aa: CASPGKPGANVLTF

j_call: TRBJ2-5
clone_size: many
d_call: .
v_call: TRBV10-1
cdr3_nt: TGCGCCAGCAGTGAGGGTCGGGCCGGGACCCAGTACTTC
cdr3_aa: CASSEGRAGTQYF

j_call: TRBJ1-5
clone_size: many
d_call: .
v_call: TRBV20-1
cdr3_nt: TGCAGTGCCCCCGACAGAGATAGGAATCAGCCCCAGCATTTT
cdr3_aa: CSAPDRDRNQPQHF

j_call: TRBJ1-5
clone_size: many
d_call: TRBD1
v_call: TRBV28
cdr3_nt: TGTGCCAGCAGTCCTCGACAGGGGGCGAGGGGTCAGCCCCAGCATTTT
cdr3_aa: CASSPRQGARGQPQHF

j_call: TRBJ2-7
clone_size: many
d_call: .
v_call: TRBV20-1
cdr3_nt: TGCAGTGCTAGAGCTCCGGGACGAGACTACGAGCAGTACTTC
cdr3_aa: CSARAPGRDYEQYF

j_call: TRBJ2-1
clone_size: many
d_call: .
v_call: TRBV12-3/TRBV12-4
cdr3_nt: TGTGCCAGCAGTTTTGGGGGTTATGAGCAGTTCTTC
cdr3_aa: CASSFGGYEQFF

j_call: TRBJ2-7
clone_size: many
d_call: TRBD1
v_call: TRBV5-1
cdr3_nt: TGCGCCAGCAGCTTGGAAGCCAGGGGGCGCGGGGAGCAGTACTTC
cdr3_aa: CASSLEARGRGEQYF

j_call: TRBJ2-7
clone_size: .
d_call: .
v_call: TRBV7-3
cdr3_nt: TGTGCCAGCACTTATCTCGGCGAGCAGTACTTC
cdr3_aa: CASTYLGEQYF

j_call: TRBJ1-5
clone_size: many
d_call: TRBD1
v_call: TRBV19
cdr3_nt: TGTGCCAGTAGTATTGGCGCAGGGGGCTCGAGCAATCAGCCCCAGCATTTT
cdr3_aa: CASSIGAGGSSNQPQHF

j_call: TRBJ2-7
clone_size: .
d_call: .
v_call: TRBV29-1
cdr3_nt: TGCAGCGTTGAAGGACAGAGACGGGAGCAGTACTTC
cdr3_aa: CSVEGQRREQYF

j_call: TRBJ2-7
clone_size: many
d_call: .
v_call: TRBV12-3/TRBV12-4
cdr3_nt: TGTGCCAGCAGTTTAATGGGGTTGGCCTACGAGCAGTACTTC
cdr3_aa: CASSLMGLAYEQYF

j_call: TRBJ2-3
clone_size: many
d_call: TRBD2
v_call: TRBV27
cdr3_nt: TGTGCCAGCAGTTTCCAGGGACTAGCTGACACAGATACGCAGTATTTT
cdr3_aa: CASSFQGLADTDTQYF

j_call: TRBJ1-6
clone_size: many
d_call: .
v_call: TRBV19
cdr3_nt: TGTGCCAGTAGTGGGGTGAATTCACCCCTCCACTTT
cdr3_aa: CASSGVNSPLHF

j_call: TRBJ1-2
clone_size: many
d_call: .
v_call: TRBV14
cdr3_nt: TGTGCCAGCAGCCAACAGGGAGACTATGGCTACACCTTC
cdr3_aa: CASSQQGDYGYTF

j_call: TRBJ2-3
clone_size: many
d_call: .
v_call: TRBV13
cdr3_nt: TGTGCCAGCAGCTTCGCATCCGCAGATACGCAGTATTTT
cdr3_aa: CASSFASADTQYF

j_call: TRBJ1-1
clone_size: many
d_call: TRBD1
v_call: TRBV6-2/TRBV6-3
cdr3_nt: TGTGCCAGCAGAACAGGGGGCTGGACTGAAGCTTTCTTT
cdr3_aa: CASRTGGWTEAFF

j_call: TRBJ2-7
clone_size: many
d_call: .
v_call: TRBV10-3
cdr3_nt: TGTGCCATCAGTGAGTCAACGTCAGGGCTCCACGAGCAGTACTTC
cdr3_aa: CAISESTSGLHEQYF

j_call: TRBJ1-1
clone_size: many
d_call: .
v_call: TRBV28
cdr3_nt: TGTGCCAGCCTCTTGACAGAGAACACTGAAGCTTTCTTT
cdr3_aa: CASLLTENTEAFF

j_call: TRBJ2-7
clone_size: many
d_call: .
v_call: TRBV2
cdr3_nt: TGTGCCAGCAGTGAAGACAGGCCGGGCGGCTACGAGCAGTACTTC
cdr3_aa: CASSEDRPGGYEQYF

j_call: TRBJ2-6
clone_size: many
d_call: .
v_call: TRBV28
cdr3_nt: TGTGCCAGCAGTTTAGGGGGCGCCGGCTCTGGGGCCAACGTCCTGACTTTC
cdr3_aa: CASSLGGAGSGANVLTF

j_call: TRBJ2-2
clone_size: many
d_call: .
v_call: TRBV19
cdr3_nt: TGTGCCAGTAGTGCCATGGGGTTAGCGACAAACACCGGGGAGCTGTTTTTT
cdr3_aa: CASSAMGLATNTGELFF

j_call: TRBJ2-1
clone_size: many
d_call: TRBD2
v_call: TRBV12-5
cdr3_nt: TGTGCTAGTGGTTTGGGGCTAGCGGGGGGTACGGATGAGCAGTTCTTC
cdr3_aa: CASGLGLAGGTDEQFF

j_call: TRBJ1-6
clone_size: many
d_call: TRBD1
v_call: TRBV20-1
cdr3_nt: TGCAGTGCCCGCTTCGGGACAGCTAATTCACCCCTCCACTTT
cdr3_aa: CSARFGTANSPLHF

j_call: TRBJ1-5
clone_size: .
d_call: .
v_call: TRBV20-1
cdr3_nt: TGCAGTGGTGACACTGGAACCCAGCCCCAGCATTTT
cdr3_aa: CSGDTGTQPQHF

j_call: TRBJ1-1
clone_size: many
d_call: TRBD1
v_call: TRBV10-3
cdr3_nt: TGTGCCTCGACCTCCAAACCGGGACAGCACACTGAAGCTTTCTTT
cdr3_aa: CASTSKPGQHTEAFF

j_call: TRBJ1-5
clone_size: .
d_call: .
v_call: TRBV13
cdr3_nt: TGTGCCAGCAGCTCCCTGGGGGGAAACAATCAGCCCCAGCATTTT
cdr3_aa: CASSSLGGNNQPQHF

j_call: TRBJ1-1
clone_size: many
d_call: .
v_call: TRBV19
cdr3_nt: TGTGCCAGTACCCCCGACGGGAGGAGGGGGGCTTTCTTT
cdr3_aa: CASTPDGRRGAFF

j_call: TRBJ2-7
clone_size: many
d_call: .
v_call: TRBV20-1
cdr3_nt: TGCAGTGCTAGGGGATACGAACGGGGGAGCACCTACGAGCAGTACTTC
cdr3_aa: CSARGYERGSTYEQYF